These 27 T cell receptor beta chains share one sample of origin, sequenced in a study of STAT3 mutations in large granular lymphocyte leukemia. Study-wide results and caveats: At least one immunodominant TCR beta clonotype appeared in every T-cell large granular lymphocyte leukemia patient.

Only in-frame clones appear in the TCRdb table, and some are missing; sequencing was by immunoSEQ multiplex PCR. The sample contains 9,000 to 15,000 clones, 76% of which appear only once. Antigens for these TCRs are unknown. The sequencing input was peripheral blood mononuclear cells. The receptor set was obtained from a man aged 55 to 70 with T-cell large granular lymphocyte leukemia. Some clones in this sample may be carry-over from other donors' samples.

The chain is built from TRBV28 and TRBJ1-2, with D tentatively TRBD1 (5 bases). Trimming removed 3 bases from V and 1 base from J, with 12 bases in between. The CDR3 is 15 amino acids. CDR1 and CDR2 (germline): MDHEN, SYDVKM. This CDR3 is CASSFRAGINYGYTF. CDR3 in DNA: TGTGCCAGCAGTTTTCGGGCAGGGATTAACTATGGCTACACCTTC.

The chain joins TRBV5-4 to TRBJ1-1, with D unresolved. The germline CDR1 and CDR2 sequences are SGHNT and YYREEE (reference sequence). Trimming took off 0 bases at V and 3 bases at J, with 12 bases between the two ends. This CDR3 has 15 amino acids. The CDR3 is CASSLEGTWHTEAFF. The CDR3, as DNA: TGTGCCAGCAGCTTGGAGGGAACTTGGCACACTGAAGCTTTCTTT.

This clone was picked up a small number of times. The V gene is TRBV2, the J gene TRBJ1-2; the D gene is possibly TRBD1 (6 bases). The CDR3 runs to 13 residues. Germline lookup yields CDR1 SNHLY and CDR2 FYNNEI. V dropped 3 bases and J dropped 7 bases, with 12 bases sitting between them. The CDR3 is CASSEGHPSGYTF. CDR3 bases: TGTGCCAGCAGTGAGGGACATCCGTCTGGCTACACCTTC.

The DNA for the CDR3 is TGTGCCAGCAGTGACATGTCGGACGAGCAGTACTTC. Translation: CASSDMSDEQYF. The chain is built from TRBV2 and TRBJ2-7, with D unresolved. CDR1 SNHLY and CDR2 FYNNEI come from the germline V gene. The V and J ends lost 3 bases and 5 bases respectively, with 8 bases between them. The CDR3 has 12 amino acids.

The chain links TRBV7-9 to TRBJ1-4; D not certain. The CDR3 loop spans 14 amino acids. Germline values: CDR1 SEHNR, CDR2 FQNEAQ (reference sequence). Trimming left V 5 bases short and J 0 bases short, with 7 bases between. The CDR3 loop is CASSPSATNEKLFF. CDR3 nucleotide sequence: TGTGCCAGCAGCCCCTCGGCAACTAATGAAAAACTGTTTTTT.

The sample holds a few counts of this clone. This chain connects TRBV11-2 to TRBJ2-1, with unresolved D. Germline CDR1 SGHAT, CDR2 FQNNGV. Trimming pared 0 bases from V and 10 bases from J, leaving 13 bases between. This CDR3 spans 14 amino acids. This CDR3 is CASSLDLISREQFF. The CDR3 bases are TGTGCCAGCAGCTTAGATCTCATTAGCAGGGAGCAGTTCTTC.

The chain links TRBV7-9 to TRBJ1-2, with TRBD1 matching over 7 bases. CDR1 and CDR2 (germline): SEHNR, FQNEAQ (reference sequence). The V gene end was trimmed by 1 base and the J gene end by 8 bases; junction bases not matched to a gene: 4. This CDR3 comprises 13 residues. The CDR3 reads CASSLGTGRGYTF. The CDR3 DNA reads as TGTGCCAGCAGCTTAGGGACAGGACGCGGCTACACCTTC.

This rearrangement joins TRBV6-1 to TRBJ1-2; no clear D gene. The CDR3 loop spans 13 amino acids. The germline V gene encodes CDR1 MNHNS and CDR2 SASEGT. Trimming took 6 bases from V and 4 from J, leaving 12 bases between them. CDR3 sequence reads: CASRPDLVYGYTF. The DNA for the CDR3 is TGTGCCAGCAGGCCAGACTTGGTCTATGGCTACACCTTC.

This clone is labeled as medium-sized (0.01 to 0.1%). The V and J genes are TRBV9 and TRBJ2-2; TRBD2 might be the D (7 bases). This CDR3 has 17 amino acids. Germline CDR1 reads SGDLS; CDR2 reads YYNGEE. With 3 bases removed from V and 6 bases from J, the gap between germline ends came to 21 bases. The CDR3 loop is CASSALGAGDSPGELFF. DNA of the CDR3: TGTGCCAGCAGCGCCTTGGGGGCGGGAGATAGCCCCGGGGAGCTGTTTTTT.

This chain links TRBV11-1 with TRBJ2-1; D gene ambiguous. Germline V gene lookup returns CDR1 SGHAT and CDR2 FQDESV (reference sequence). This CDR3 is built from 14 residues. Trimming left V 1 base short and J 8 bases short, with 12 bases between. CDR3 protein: CASSLGSGLDEQFF. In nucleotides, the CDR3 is TGTGCCAGCAGCTTAGGATCAGGCTTAGATGAGCAGTTCTTC.

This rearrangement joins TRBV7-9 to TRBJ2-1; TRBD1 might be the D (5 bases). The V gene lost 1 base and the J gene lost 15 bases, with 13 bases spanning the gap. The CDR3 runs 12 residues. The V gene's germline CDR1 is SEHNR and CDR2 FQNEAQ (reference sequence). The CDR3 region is CASSLGDSPTFF. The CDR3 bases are TGTGCCAGCAGCTTAGGAGACAGCCCCACGTTCTTC.

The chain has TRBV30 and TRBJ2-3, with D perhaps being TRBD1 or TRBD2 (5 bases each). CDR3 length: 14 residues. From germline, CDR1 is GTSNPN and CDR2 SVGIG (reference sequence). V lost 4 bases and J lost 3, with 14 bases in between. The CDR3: CAWKMGRGTDTQYF. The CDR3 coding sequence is TGTGCCTGGAAAATGGGGCGAGGGACAGATACGCAGTATTTT.

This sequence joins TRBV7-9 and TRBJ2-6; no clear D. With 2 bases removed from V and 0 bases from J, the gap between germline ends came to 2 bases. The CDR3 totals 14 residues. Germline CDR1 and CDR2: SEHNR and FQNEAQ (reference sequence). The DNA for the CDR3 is TGTGCCAGCAGCTTAAACTCTGGGGCCAACGTCCTGACTTTC. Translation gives CASSLNSGANVLTF.

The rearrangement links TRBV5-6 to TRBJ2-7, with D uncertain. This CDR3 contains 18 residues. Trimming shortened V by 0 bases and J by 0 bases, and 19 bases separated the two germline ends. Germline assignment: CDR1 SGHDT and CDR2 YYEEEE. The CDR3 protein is CASSLAVSDGVYSYEQYF. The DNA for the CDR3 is TGTGCCAGCAGCTTGGCTGTATCGGACGGTGTATACTCCTACGAGCAGTACTTC.

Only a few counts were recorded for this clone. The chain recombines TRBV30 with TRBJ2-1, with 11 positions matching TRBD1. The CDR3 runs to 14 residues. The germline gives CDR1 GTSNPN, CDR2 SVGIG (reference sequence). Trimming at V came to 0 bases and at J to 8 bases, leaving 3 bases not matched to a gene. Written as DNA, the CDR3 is TGTGCCTGGAGTGTGGGACAGGGGGAATATGAGCAGTTCTTC. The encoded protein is CAWSVGQGEYEQFF. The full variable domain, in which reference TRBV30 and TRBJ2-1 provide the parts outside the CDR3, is SQTIHQWPATLVQPVGSPLSLECTVEGTSNPNLYWYRQAAGRGLQLLFYSVGIGQISSEVPQNLSASRPQDRQFILSSKKLLLSDSGFYLCAWSVGQGEYEQFFGPGTRLTVL.

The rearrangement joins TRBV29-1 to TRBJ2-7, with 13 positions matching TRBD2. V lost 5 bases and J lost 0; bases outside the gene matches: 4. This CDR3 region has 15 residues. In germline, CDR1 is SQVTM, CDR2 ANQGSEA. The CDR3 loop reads CSVLLAGGVSYEQYF. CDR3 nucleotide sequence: TGCAGCGTTCTACTAGCGGGAGGGGTCTCCTACGAGCAGTACTTC.

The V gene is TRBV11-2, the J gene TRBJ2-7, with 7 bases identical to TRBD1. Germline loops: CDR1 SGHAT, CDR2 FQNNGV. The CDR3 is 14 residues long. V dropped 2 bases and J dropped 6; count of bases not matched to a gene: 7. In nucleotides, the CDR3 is TGTGCCAGCAGCTTAAGAGGGACAGAGGGCGAGCAGTACTTC. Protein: CASSLRGTEGEQYF.

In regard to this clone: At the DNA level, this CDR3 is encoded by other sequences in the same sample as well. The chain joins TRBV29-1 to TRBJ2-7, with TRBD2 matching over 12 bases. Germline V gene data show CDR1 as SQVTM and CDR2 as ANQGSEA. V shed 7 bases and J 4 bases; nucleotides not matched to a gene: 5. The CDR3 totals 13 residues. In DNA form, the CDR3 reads TGCAGCGCGACGACTAGCGGGAGATACGAGCAGTACTTC. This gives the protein CSATTSGRYEQYF.

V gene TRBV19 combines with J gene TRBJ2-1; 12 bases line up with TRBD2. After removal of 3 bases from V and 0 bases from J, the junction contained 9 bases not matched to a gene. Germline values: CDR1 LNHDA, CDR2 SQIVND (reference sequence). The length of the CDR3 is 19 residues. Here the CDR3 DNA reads TGTGCCAGTAGTATTTCTAGCGGGAGGGCCAGACTCTCCTACAATGAGCAGTTCTTC. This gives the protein CASSISSGRARLSYNEQFF.

CDR3 DNA: TGCAGCGCCTCCATAAGTGGGGATACGCAGTATTTT. Translation: CSASISGDTQYF. The V gene is TRBV29-1, the J gene TRBJ2-3; D gene uncertain. The CDR3 consists of 12 residues. Germline V CDR1 and CDR2: SQVTM, ANQGSEA. V lost 7 bases, J lost 6 bases, and 14 bases lay in between.

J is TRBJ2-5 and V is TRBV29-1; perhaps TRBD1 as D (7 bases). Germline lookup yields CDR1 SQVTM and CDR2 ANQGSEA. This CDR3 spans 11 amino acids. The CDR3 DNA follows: TGCACTAGACAGGGAGGCGAGACCCAGTACTTC. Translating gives CTRQGGETQYF.

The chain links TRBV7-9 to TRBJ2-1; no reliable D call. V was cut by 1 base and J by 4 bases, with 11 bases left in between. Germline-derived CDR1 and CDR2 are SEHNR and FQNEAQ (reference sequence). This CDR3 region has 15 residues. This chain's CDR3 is CASSLDYAEYNEQFF. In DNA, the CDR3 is TGTGCCAGCAGCTTAGATTATGCTGAGTACAATGAGCAGTTCTTC.

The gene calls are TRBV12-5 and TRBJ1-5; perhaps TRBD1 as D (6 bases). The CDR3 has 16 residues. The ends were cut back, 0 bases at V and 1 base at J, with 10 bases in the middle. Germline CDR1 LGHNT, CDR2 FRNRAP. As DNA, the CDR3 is TGTGCTAGTGGTTTGGTTGGAGGGGGAAGCAATCAGCCCCAGCATTTT. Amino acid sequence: CASGLVGGGSNQPQHF.

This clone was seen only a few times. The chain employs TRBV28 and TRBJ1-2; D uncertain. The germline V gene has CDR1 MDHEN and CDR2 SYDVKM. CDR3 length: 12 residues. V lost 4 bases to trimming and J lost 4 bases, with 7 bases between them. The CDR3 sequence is CASSSRTYGYTF. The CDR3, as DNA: TGTGCCAGCAGTTCACGTACCTATGGCTACACCTTC.

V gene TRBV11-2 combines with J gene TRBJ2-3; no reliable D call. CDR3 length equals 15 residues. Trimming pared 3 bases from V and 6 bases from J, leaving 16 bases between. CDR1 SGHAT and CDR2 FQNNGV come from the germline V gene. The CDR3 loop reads CASSFLRTDLDTQYF. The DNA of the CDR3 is TGTGCCAGCAGCTTTCTTCGGACGGATTTGGATACGCAGTATTTT.

Here the CDR3 DNA reads TGTGCCAGCAGTTACGTCCCCGAGGATACGCAGTATTTT. It specifies CASSYVPEDTQYF. J is TRBJ2-3 and V is TRBV6-5; D unclear. The length of the CDR3 is 13 residues. V gave up 2 bases and J gave up 6 bases, with 9 bases separating them. Germline V lookup: CDR1 MNHEY, CDR2 SVGAGI.

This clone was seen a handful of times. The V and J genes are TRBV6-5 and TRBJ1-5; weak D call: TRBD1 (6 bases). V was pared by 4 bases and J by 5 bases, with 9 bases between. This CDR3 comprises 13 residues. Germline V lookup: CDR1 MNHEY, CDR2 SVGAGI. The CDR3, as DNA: TGTGCCAGCAGTTCACAGGGAGATCAGCCCCAGCATTTT. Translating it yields CASSSQGDQPQHF.